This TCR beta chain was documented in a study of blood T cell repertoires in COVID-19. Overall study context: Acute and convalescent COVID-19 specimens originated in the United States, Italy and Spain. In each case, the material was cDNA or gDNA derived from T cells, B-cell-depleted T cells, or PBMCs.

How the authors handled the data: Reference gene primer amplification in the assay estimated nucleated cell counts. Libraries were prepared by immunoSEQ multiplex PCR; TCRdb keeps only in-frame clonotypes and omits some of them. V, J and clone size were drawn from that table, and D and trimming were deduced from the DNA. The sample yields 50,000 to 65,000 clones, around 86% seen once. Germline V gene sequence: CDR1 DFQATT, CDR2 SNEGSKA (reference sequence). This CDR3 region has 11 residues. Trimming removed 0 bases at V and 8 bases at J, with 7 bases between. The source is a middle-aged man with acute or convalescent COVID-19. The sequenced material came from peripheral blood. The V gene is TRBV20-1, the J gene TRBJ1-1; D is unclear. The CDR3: CSARDQAEAFF. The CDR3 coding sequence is TGCAGTGCTAGAGATCAGGCAGAAGCTTTCTTT.